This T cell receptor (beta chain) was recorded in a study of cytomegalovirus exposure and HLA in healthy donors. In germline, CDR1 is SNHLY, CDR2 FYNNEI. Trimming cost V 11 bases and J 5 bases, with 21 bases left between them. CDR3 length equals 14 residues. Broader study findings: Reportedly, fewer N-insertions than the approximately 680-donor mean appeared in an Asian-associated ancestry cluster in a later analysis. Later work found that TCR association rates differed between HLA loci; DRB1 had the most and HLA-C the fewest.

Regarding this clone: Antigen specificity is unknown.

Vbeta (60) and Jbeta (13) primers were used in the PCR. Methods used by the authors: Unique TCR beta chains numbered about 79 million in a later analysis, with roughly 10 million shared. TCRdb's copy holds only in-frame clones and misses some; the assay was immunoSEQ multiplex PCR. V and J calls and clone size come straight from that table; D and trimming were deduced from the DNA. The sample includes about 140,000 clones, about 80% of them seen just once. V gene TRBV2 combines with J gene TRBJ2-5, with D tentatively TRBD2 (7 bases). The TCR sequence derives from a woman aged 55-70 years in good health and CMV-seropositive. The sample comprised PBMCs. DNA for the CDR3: TGTGCCGGGGGCTCTAGCGGAGGGGTGGAGACCCAGTACTTC. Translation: CAGGSSGGVETQYF.